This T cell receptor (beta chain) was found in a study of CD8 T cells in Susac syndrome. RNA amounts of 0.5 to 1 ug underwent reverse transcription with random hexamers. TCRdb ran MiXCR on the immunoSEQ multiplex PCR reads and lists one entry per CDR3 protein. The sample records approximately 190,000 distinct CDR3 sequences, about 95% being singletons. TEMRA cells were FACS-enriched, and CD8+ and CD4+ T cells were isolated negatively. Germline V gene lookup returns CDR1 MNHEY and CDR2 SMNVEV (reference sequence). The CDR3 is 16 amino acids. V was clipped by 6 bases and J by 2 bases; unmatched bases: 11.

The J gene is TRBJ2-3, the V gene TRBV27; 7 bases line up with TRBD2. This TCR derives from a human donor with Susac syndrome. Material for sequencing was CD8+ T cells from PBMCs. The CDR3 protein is CASSTAAGDFTDTQYF. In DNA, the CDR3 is TGTGCCAGCAGCACTGCGGCGGGAGACTTCACAGATACGCAGTATTTT.